Detailed here is one T cell receptor (beta chain). The antigen it binds to is not known. No base quality information exists; no much larger clone differs at one position. Including the terminal cysteine and phenylalanine, the CDR3 comprises 14 residues. The entry retains the CDR3 DNA only, 42 bases that are in frame from base 1. Trimming removed 2 bases from V and 2 bases from J, leaving 9 bases between the germline ends. In the germline V gene, CDR1 corresponds to SGHRS and CDR2 to YFSETQ. This record belongs to a study of CD4 T cells in relation to SARS-CoV-2 and coronaviruses (dated by TCRdb to about 2021). About the investigation overall: In the ViraFEST assay, PBMCs were cultured with antigen for about eleven days, after which TCR beta CDR3s were sequenced to identify antigen-specific clonal expansions. An HIV-1 Nef peptide pool or a culture without peptide was used as the negative reference condition. Patient-derived lymphoblastoid cell lines were used to map the HLA restriction of shared crossreactive spike epitopes. At the level of individual TCR clonotypes, the study evaluated whether memory CD4+ T cells crossreact between the spike proteins of SARS-CoV-2 and those of common cold coronaviruses. Samples from a few pre-COVID donors and the naive versus memory experiments were sequenced with the Adaptive Biotechnologies TCR-sequencing kit; other data were Illumina-based. A different TCR-beta assay, based on Illumina, was used to sequence expansion assays from other donors in the study.

CD4+ T cells from unexposed donors were collected before the COVID-19 pandemic (2011-2018). Following 10 days of culture, the EasySep CD4+ T cell isolation kit was used to isolate CD4+ T cells. As far as cell numbers permitted, CD4+ T cells from unexposed donors were tested for reactivity against SARS-CoV-2 S and N as well as four spike pools from common cold coronaviruses. Each well held approximately 2.1 million PBMCs cultured in IMDM containing roughly 5.2% human AB serum and roughly 10 IU/ml IL-2. Half of the culture medium was replaced with fresh IL-2-containing medium on days 3 and 7. Each peptide culture condition was generally run in triplicate replicate wells. The leukapheresis product for the unexposed donors was obtained through commercial purchase. Ficoll-Paque PLUS gradient centrifugation was used to isolate PBMCs from leukapheresis product or whole blood. The PBMCs went either fresh into the expansion assay or into cryopreservation at -140 degrees C. The QIAamp Micro DNA Kit was used to extract genomic DNA from the CD4+ T cells.

Points the paper makes about the study in general: Because the crossreactivity analysis focused on spike protein, crossreactivity against other viral proteins was not assessed. Small numbers of patients and of tested TCRs were a limitation of the study. Pre-pandemic and post-infection samples were not both contributed by any donor, so tracing of the source of pre-existing responses was limited. Significantly weaker SARS-CoV-2-driven expansion was shown by crossreactive clones than by monoreactive clones, consistent with antigenic imprinting. Roughly 64% of donors had memory CD4+ clonotypes that crossrecognized SARS-CoV-2 and at least one common cold coronavirus spike.

Receptor amplification or capture employed the immunoSEQ multiplex PCR assay. From the authors' description of their analysis: During preprocessing, nonproductive sequences were removed, along with CDR3s that did not begin with C, did not end with F or W, or were shorter than 7 amino acids. Antigen-specific clonotypes were called with the MANAFEST web app, based on expansion relative to reference and other culture wells. A clone was considered positive if the clone showed significant expansion compared with the reference culture in 2 of 3 replicate wells at an FDR below 0.05. A further requirement for positive clones was significant expansion compared with all other tandem wells, along with an odds ratio above 5. CDR3 homology was quantified as pairwise Levenshtein distance, calculated with the stringdist R package after three terminal residues were trimmed from each end. The immuneACCESS repertoire file appears here via TCRdb, limited to in-frame rearrangements. These files lack a portion of the clones; in checked studies, under half of the deficit traces to unresolved V genes, and the cause of the others is not known. That table gives V, J and clone size, and the DNA gave D and trimming. Here the sample has about 21,000 clones; approximately 68% occur a single time. The top ten hold roughly 9.6% of the sample.

Recombination linked TRBV5-1 to TRBJ2-3; the D gene is perhaps TRBD1, from 5 matching bases. This clonotype was sampled from a human donor in good health. Sequencing used CD4+ T cells from PBMCs, cultured in vitro. The nucleotide sequence is TGCGCCAGCAGCTTACGACAGAACACAGATACGCAGTATTTT. Translated, it reads CASSLRQNTDTQYF.